This TCR beta chain is drawn from a study of cytomegalovirus exposure and HLA in healthy donors. The germline CDR1 and CDR2 sequences are SGHRS and YFSETQ. This CDR3 spans 15 amino acids. The trim removed 0 bases at V and 1 base at J, leaving 2 bases unmatched. The PCR had 60 Vbeta and 13 Jbeta primers. Assay: immunoSEQ multiplex PCR; the TCRdb copy retains only in-frame clones and omits some. The sample has more than 60,000 clones. The receptor's source is a boy under 18 in good health and CMV-seronegative. The sample taken for sequencing was PBMCs. The chain carries TRBV5-1 and TRBJ2-7; 9 bases are a match to TRBD1. The CDR3 sequence: CASSLGQGESYEQYF. The CDR3 bases are TGCGCCAGCAGCTTGGGACAGGGGGAATCCTACGAGCAGTACTTC.